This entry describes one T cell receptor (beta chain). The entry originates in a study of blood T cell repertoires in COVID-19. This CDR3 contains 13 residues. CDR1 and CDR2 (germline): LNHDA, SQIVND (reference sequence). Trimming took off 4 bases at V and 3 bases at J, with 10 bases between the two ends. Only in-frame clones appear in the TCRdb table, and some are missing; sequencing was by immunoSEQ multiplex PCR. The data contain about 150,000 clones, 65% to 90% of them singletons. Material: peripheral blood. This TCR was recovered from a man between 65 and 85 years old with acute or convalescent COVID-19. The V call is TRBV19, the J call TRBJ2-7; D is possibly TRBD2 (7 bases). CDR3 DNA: TGTGCCAGTAGTAGCGGGGGCCTCTACGAGCAGTACTTC. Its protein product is CASSSGGLYEQYF.